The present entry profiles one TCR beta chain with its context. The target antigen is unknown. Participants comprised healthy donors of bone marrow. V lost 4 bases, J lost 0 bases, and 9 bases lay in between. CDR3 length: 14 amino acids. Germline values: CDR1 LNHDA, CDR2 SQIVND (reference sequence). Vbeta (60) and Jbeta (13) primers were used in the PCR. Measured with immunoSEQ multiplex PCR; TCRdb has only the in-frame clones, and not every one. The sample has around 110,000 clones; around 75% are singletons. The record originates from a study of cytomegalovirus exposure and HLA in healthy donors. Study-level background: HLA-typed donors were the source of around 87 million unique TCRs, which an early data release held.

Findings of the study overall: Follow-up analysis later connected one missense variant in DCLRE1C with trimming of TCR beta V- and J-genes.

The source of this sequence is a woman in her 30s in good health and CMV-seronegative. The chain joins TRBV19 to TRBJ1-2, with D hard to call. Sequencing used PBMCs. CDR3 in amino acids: CASSRIDSNYGYTF. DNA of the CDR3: TGTGCCAGTAGTAGAATAGACTCTAACTATGGCTACACCTTC.